This T cell receptor (beta chain) was identified in a study of T cell responses to AZD1222 COVID-19 vaccine. Study findings and constraints: In a largely white British group with more females than males, clonal diversity was possibly underestimated. None of the repertoires were sampled until the peak T cell response had passed. Once two AZD1222 doses were given, Spike-specific TCR breadth and depth went up.

The data were produced by immunoSEQ multiplex PCR, yet TCRdb's version contains in-frame clones alone and is incomplete. This table holds about 120,000 clones, about nine tenths found once. With regard to this clone: Its antigen is currently unknown.

Specimen: peripheral blood, collected on day 0 of AZD1222 vaccination. The TCR was taken from an adult in good health.

The CDR3 region is CASSDLGGLATDTQYF. The DNA of the CDR3 is TGCGCCAGCAGTGATCTCGGGGGACTAGCAACAGATACGCAGTATTTT. The V gene is TRBV10-1, the J gene TRBJ2-3, with TRBD2 matching over 9 bases. V gave up 3 bases and J gave up 3 bases; unmatched junction bases: 7. CDR1 is WNHNN and CDR2 is SYGVQD in the germline V gene (reference sequence). The CDR3 is made up of 16 amino acids.